What follows describes a single TCR beta chain. Its antigen is currently not known. Base qualities are not recorded, but no much larger clone differs from it by a single base. The source of the sample is a study of blood T cells in healthy people across ages (dated by TCRdb to the mid-2010s). With respect to the entire study: In model experiments, template switching captured about one uniquely barcoded TCR beta cDNA molecule for every two T cells. The donors were split into four age groups: young (average around 17 years), middle-aged (around 37), aged (approximately 59) and long-lived (roughly 86). To track age-related changes in TCR beta repertoire diversity, the study relied on deep sequencing normalized with unique cDNA molecular identifiers. Two additional independent replicas of 1 million unique cDNA reads from the same blood draw were analyzed for two donors (one aged 18 to 29 and one aged 80 or older).

Receptors were amplified or captured by 5' RACE. The instrument given in TCRdb is Illumina HiSeq 2500. A second PCR of roughly 7 to 11 cycles was run with a J-beta primer mix and a sample-barcoded 5' primer. A unique molecular identifier was introduced onto each TCR beta cDNA molecule by a template-switch 5' adaptor carrying 12 random nucleotides. At least 2.5 million CDR3-containing paired-end reads were obtained from each sample. First-strand cDNA synthesis was performed from all RNA using the Mint cDNA synthesis kit, with priming by a TRBC-specific oligonucleotide. Following uracil-DNA glycosylase treatment, a first 18-cycle PCR with universal primers M1SS and BC2_uni_R was performed on all cDNA. In the original analysis: For normalization, 1 million high-quality reads, each with a distinct molecular identifier, were randomly selected from each sample. Reads sharing molecular identifiers were discarded rather than binned into consensus sequences. MiTCR, with a Q25 quality threshold and the strictest error-elimination algorithm, was used for CDR3 identification, clonotype clustering and error correction. Lower-bound total TCR beta diversity was estimated with a nonparametric unseen species model using Euler transformation. TCRdb reprocessing: public reads trimmed at Q25 with fastp, clones called with MiXCR, in-frame beta chains kept. Rows are unified per CDR3 protein, each entry keeping the most common DNA and genes. These V and J calls originate from TCRdb's pipeline instead of the authors' own analysis. The sample table holds about 800,000 distinct CDR3 sequences, of which roughly 25% were seen once. Of the sample, roughly 3.8% falls within the top ten clones.

Systemically healthy Caucasian individuals from Russia, some 36 in total and aged roughly 6 to 95 years, were included as donors. Approximately 10 milliliters of peripheral blood were collected from each donor into EDTA-treated Vacutainer tubes. PBMCs were isolated by Ficoll-Paque density-gradient centrifugation, with at least 7 million obtained per sample. Trizol reagent was used to extract total RNA from PBMCs, with at least 5.5 micrograms per sample. For every donor, an aliquot of PBMCs went through flow cytometry to measure the percentages of naive CD45RAhigh/CD27high T cells. Here is what the overall study found, with its caveats: Observed TCR beta diversity per million T cells fell roughly linearly with age, and a significant reduction was already apparent by age roughly 40. Compared with the aged group, more naive CD4+ T cells, fewer expanded clones and increased TCR diversity were shown by the long-lived group, suggesting age selection. The percentage of naive T cells measured by flow cytometry correlated strongly with observed TCR beta diversity. Estimates of total diversity from one million sequenced T cells were regarded as lower bounds and underestimates. Conclusive comparison of naive and antigen-experienced compartments was prevented by the profiling of bulk unsorted PBMCs. Because donor CMV infection status was unknown, age-related changes in expanded clonotypes were potentially confounded.

The germline V end is reduced by 5 bases and the J end by 5 bases; junction bases left unmatched: 8. CDR1 and CDR2 are drawn from the germline V gene: SGHTA, FQGNSA. From the cysteine up to the phenylalanine, the CDR3 has a length of 15 residues. The kept DNA is CDR3 alone, 45 bases in frame from the first base. These data are also associated with another study on T cells of mothers and their children. That second report states: Donors were nine systemically healthy Caucasian individuals: three mothers and their six children. cDNA synthesis consumed the entire amount of extracted RNA, loaded at about 1.5 ug RNA in each 15 ul reaction. Sample barcodes and 2-4 random nucleotides were added via the M1S primer in the second PCR. Each mother yielded over 8.5 million TCR beta CDR3 reads and each child a few million reads. Thymic selection similarly shapes TCR recombination output in related and unrelated pairs, with minor effect from inherited differences. Normalized repertoire overlap was always slightly but never significantly higher in related than unrelated mother-child pairs. Persistent microchimeric T cell clones were not detected, at a sensitivity of about 100 clones per million clonotypes. The study used deep NGS to compare TCR beta repertoires of mothers and children, seeking features distinguishing related mother-child pairs from unrelated individuals. Mothers averaged about 37 +/- 4 years of age and children averaged about 10 +/- 4 years. After adapter ligation was performed with NEBNext reagents, the libraries were sequenced on an Illumina HiSeq 2000 with 100+100 nt paired-end reads. To prevent cross-contamination, the mother and child libraries were prepared a month apart and were sequenced in separate runs. Each donor had between roughly 450,000 and 2,100,000 distinct TCR beta clonotypes identified. Naive TCR beta clonotypes were estimated from low-frequency clonotypes matched to each donor's FACS-determined naive share, without sorting.

This sequence was found in a boy younger than 18 in good health. The sequencing input was blood. The sequence joins TRBV7-2 to TRBJ2-3, and TRBD1 aligns with 9 junction nucleotides. The bases read TGTACCAGCAGCCGTCCCGGGACAGGGAAAGATACGCAGTATTTT. This codes for CTSSRPGTGKDTQYF.